These T cell receptor beta chains were read from a single sample in a study of beta chain features in type 1 diabetes. The repertoire was sequenced with immunoSEQ multiplex PCR; TCRdb's copy has only in-frame clones and lacks some. Of 70,000 to 95,000 clones in the sample, approximately 32% were seen once. Material: stem cell memory CD4+ T cells from blood. Every receptor here comes from a woman aged 18 to 35 in good health. The CDR3 runs from the conserved cysteine through the conserved F or W. The order of the fields is V gene, D gene, clone size, J gene, CDR3 length, CDR3 protein, CDR3 DNA. A D gene is named only where the DNA matches it firmly. A row's size may be missing; if present it is once, few, many or a size class.

TRBV18,NA,few,TRBJ1-2,13,CASSAGGEGGYTF,TGTGCCAGCTCGGCAGGCGGGGAAGGTGGCTACACCTTC
TRBV5-1,TRBD1,NA,TRBJ1-2,15,CASSYLGQGSDGYTF,TGCGCCAGCAGCTACCTTGGACAGGGATCTGATGGCTACACCTTC
TRBV18,NA,NA,TRBJ2-1,12,CASSPRGGEQFF,TGTGCCAGCTCACCACGGGGAGGTGAGCAGTTCTTC
TRBV4-3,TRBD1,NA,TRBJ2-2,15,CASSQARQGTGELFF,TGCGCCAGCAGCCAAGCCCGACAGGGAACCGGGGAGCTGTTTTTT
TRBV16,NA,few,TRBJ1-2,12,CASSQQGYGYTF,TGTGCCAGCAGCCAACAGGGCTATGGCTACACCTTC
TRBV7-8,TRBD1,few,TRBJ1-1,14,CASSLPPGQFRAFF,TGTGCCAGCAGCTTACCTCCGGGACAGTTTCGCGCTTTCTTT
TRBV7-2,TRBD2,NA,TRBJ2-1,16,CASSQNSGGSYNEQFF,TGTGCCAGCAGCCAAAATAGCGGGGGGTCCTACAATGAGCAGTTCTTC
TRBV5-4,TRBD1,few,TRBJ1-1,15,CASSSGQGGNTEAFF,TGTGCCAGCAGCAGTGGACAGGGCGGTAACACTGAAGCTTTCTTT
TRBV30,NA,NA,TRBJ1-1,14,CAWSVPVLNTEAFF,TGTGCCTGGAGTGTTCCCGTTCTGAACACTGAAGCTTTCTTT
TRBV25-1,TRBD1,NA,TRBJ2-3,13,CASTGQGADTQYF,TGTGCCAGCACGGGACAGGGAGCAGATACGCAGTATTTT
TRBV5-5,NA,NA,TRBJ1-3,13,CASSPAEGNTIYF,TGTGCCAGCAGCCCAGCAGAGGGTAACACCATATATTTT
TRBV2,TRBD2,NA,TRBJ2-5,14,CASSWTSGQETQYF,TGTGCCAGCAGTTGGACTAGCGGACAAGAGACCCAGTACTTC
TRBV7-2,TRBD2,few,TRBJ2-7,14,CASSLQGGAYEQYF,TGTGCCAGCAGCTTACAGGGAGGGGCCTACGAGCAGTACTTC
TRBV11-3,NA,NA,TRBJ2-5,15,CASSLRQGSGETQYF,TGTGCCAGCAGCTTACGACAGGGCAGCGGGGAGACCCAGTACTTC
TRBV6-1,TRBD1,NA,TRBJ2-4,15,CASSADRVAKNIQYF,TGTGCCAGCAGTGCAGACAGGGTAGCCAAAAACATTCAGTACTTC
TRBV7-2,TRBD2,NA,TRBJ2-1,15,CASSSHGTSGNEQFF,TGTGCCAGCAGCTCTCACGGGACTAGCGGCAATGAGCAGTTCTTC
TRBV19,NA,few,TRBJ2-3,14,CASTKRGTTDTQYF,TGTGCCAGTACGAAACGGGGAACCACAGATACGCAGTATTTT
TRBV5-1,NA,NA,TRBJ1-1,13,CASSVGVNTEAFF,TGCGCCAGCAGCGTAGGGGTGAACACTGAAGCTTTCTTT
TRBV7-9,TRBD1,NA,TRBJ1-6,16,CASSLATGTDFSPLHF,TGTGCCAGCAGCTTGGCCACCGGGACAGATTTTTCACCCCTCCACTTT
TRBV19,TRBD2,few,TRBJ2-1,16,CASLAQGLAGRGEQFF,TGTGCCAGTTTGGCCCAGGGACTAGCGGGAAGGGGTGAGCAGTTCTTC
TRBV6-1,TRBD2,NA,TRBJ2-3,17,CASSAGLAGGRTDTQYF,TGTGCCAGCAGTGCAGGTCTAGCGGGGGGCCGCACAGATACGCAGTATTTT
TRBV7-2,NA,NA,TRBJ2-1,12,CASSLNYEEQFF,TGTGCCAGCAGCCTGAATTACGAGGAGCAGTTCTTC
TRBV2,NA,few,TRBJ2-5,11,CASTYQETQYF,TGTGCCAGCACGTACCAAGAGACCCAGTACTTC
TRBV18,TRBD1,NA,TRBJ1-4,15,CASSPRQGEGEKLFF,TGTGCCAGCTCACCCCGACAGGGGGAGGGTGAAAAACTGTTTTTT
TRBV28,TRBD2,NA,TRBJ2-5,16,CASSYGGAGGQETQYF,TGTGCCAGCAGTTATGGGGGAGCGGGGGGACAAGAGACCCAGTACTTC
TRBV5-4,NA,few,TRBJ2-2,15,CASSFPGVVTGELFF,TGTGCCAGCAGCTTTCCGGGAGTGGTCACCGGGGAGCTGTTTTTT
TRBV11-2,NA,few,TRBJ1-2,14,CASSLAGRGYGYTF,TGTGCCAGCAGCTTAGCAGGCAGGGGCTATGGCTACACCTTC
TRBV5-1,NA,few,TRBJ2-2,16,CASIPREYPPTGELFF,TGCGCCAGCATCCCTCGGGAGTACCCACCCACCGGGGAGCTGTTTTTT
TRBV7-2,NA,NA,TRBJ2-7,15,CASKQGLLSSYEQYF,TGTGCCAGCAAACAGGGTTTGTTGAGCTCCTACGAGCAGTACTTC
TRBV5-1,NA,NA,TRBJ2-6,15,CASSLSGSGANVLTF,TGCGCCAGCAGCTTATCGGGCTCTGGGGCCAACGTCCTGACTTTC
TRBV11-2,TRBD2,few,TRBJ2-6,18,CASSLAAGGRGGANVLTF,TGTGCCAGCAGCTTAGCTGCGGGAGGGCGAGGTGGGGCCAACGTCCTGACTTTC
TRBV7-9,NA,few,TRBJ1-1,12,CASTQRYTEAFF,TGTGCCAGCACCCAGCGATACACTGAAGCTTTCTTT
TRBV18,NA,NA,TRBJ1-6,16,CASSQYDGAYNSPLHF,TGTGCCAGCTCACAATATGACGGAGCCTATAATTCACCCCTCCACTTT
TRBV18,TRBD2,NA,TRBJ2-1,13,CASSPGTRDEQFF,TGTGCCAGCTCACCCGGGACTAGGGATGAGCAGTTCTTC
TRBV5-6,TRBD2,NA,TRBJ2-7,14,CASSSGLAGGVQYF,TGTGCCAGCAGCTCTGGACTAGCGGGAGGGGTGCAGTACTTC
TRBV5-1,NA,NA,TRBJ2-7,12,CASSLDRYEQYF,TGCGCCAGCAGCCTAGACCGCTACGAGCAGTACTTC
TRBV30,NA,NA,TRBJ1-1,11,CALSRGTGIFF,TGTGCCCTCTCAAGGGGGACCGGGATTTTCTTT
TRBV12-5,NA,NA,TRBJ2-6,13,CASEYSGANVLTF,TGTGCTAGTGAATACTCTGGGGCCAACGTCCTGACTTTC
TRBV9,NA,NA,TRBJ2-1,15,CASSVVGQNYNEQFF,TGTGCCAGCAGCGTAGTCGGACAGAACTACAATGAGCAGTTCTTC
TRBV29-1,NA,few,TRBJ1-1,13,CSVEAGLRFEAFF,TGCAGCGTTGAGGCAGGGTTGAGGTTTGAAGCTTTCTTT
TRBV6-5,TRBD1,NA,TRBJ1-1,15,CASSKGTGLITEAFF,TGTGCCAGCAGTAAAGGGACAGGACTTATCACTGAAGCTTTCTTT
TRBV5-6,NA,NA,TRBJ2-5,12,CASKSGQETQYF,TGTGCCAGCAAAAGCGGTCAAGAGACCCAGTACTTC